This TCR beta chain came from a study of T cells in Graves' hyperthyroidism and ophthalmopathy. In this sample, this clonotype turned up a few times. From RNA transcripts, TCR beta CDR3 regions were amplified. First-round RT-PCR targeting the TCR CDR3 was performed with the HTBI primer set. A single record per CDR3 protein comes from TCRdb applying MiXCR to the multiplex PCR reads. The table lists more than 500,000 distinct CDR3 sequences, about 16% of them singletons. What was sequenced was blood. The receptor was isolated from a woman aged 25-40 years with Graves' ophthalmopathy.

The CDR3, as DNA: TGCAGTGCTAGAGATTTCGGGTCCTCCTACGAGCAGTACTTC. The encoded protein is CSARDFGSSYEQYF. The chain couples TRBV20-1 to TRBJ2-7; D is undetermined. CDR3 length: 14 amino acids. Trimming cost V 0 bases and J 0 bases, with 9 bases left between them. Per germline, CDR1 DFQATT and CDR2 SNEGSKA (reference sequence).